This TCR beta chain was identified in a study of T cells in Graves' hyperthyroidism and ophthalmopathy. Points from the study as a whole: Among clonotypes expanded in thyroid above 0.001, most were also found in blood.

Subjects with ophthalmopathy showed a Clinical Activity Score no lower than 3, a NOSPECS grade no lower than 4, and a duration shorter than 3 months. Extraction of PBMCs used roughly 9.6 ml of fresh peripheral blood. What was amplified from RNA transcripts were TCR beta CDR3 regions. HTBI primers were the set used in a first-round RT-PCR of the TCR CDR3. TCRdb reprocessed the multiplex PCR reads via MiXCR and lists one record per CDR3 protein. This sample has 600,000 to 700,000 distinct CDR3 sequences; roughly 15% occur once, and the top ten carry around 4%. Turning to this clonotype: Its antigen is not identified.

This sequence was found in a woman between 35 and 50 years old with Graves' ophthalmopathy. The sample taken for sequencing was blood.

The CDR3 DNA reads TGTGCCAGCAGCCAATTGGGAGCGGAGCAAGAGACCCAGTACTTC. Its protein product is CASSQLGAEQETQYF. The rearrangement links TRBV3-1 to TRBJ2-5, with a tentative D call TRBD2 (5 bases). V dropped 2 bases and J dropped 2 bases, with 12 bases sitting between them. The V gene's germline CDR1 is LGHDT and CDR2 YNNKEL (reference sequence). The CDR3 is 15 residues long.